This T cell receptor beta chain comes out of a study of beta chain features in type 1 diabetes. Notes on the study in general: Patients showed naive, central memory and Treg TCRB repertoires that appeared more similar than those of healthy donors. Type 1 diabetes patients had fewer VDJ junction insertions and more deletions.

This clone was observed a handful of times. Its specificity is not known. Expressed TCRB transcripts were sequenced, since all the RNA that had been isolated was reverse transcribed. Clones were read by immunoSEQ multiplex PCR, and TCRdb kept only the in-frame ones, dropping some. The data show approximately 150,000 clones, just over 9% seen once. The V gene lost 2 bases and the J gene lost 2 bases, with 12 bases spanning the gap. CDR1 and CDR2 from the germline V gene are GTSNPN and SVGIG (reference sequence). The CDR3 is 14 amino acids. This chain connects TRBV30 to TRBJ1-2; D remains ambiguous. This TCR was sampled from a woman aged 18-35 years in good health. The sequencing input was central memory CD4+ T cells from blood. The chain's CDR3 is CAWSHKLGNYGYTF. The CDR3 DNA reads as TGTGCCTGGAGTCATAAGTTGGGCAACTATGGCTACACCTTC.